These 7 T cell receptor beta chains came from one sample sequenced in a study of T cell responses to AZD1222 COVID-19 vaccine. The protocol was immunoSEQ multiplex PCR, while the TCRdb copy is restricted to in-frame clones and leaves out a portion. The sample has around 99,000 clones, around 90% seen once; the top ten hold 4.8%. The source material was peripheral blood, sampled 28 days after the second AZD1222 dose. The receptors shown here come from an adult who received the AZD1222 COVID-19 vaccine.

CDR3 sequence: CASSEGRRVNQPQHF. CDR3 in DNA: TGTGCCAGCAGCGAAGGTAGGAGGGTAAATCAGCCCCAGCATTTT. The chain carries TRBV11-2 and TRBJ1-5; no clear D. CDR1 and CDR2 from the germline V gene are SGHAT and FQNNGV. V was clipped by 5 bases and J by 4 bases, with 15 bases between them. CDR3 length: 15 amino acids.

CDR3 bases: TGTGCCAGTAGCTTGGTCGTCAGCACTGAAGCTTTCTTT. The encoded protein is CASSLVVSTEAFF. This chain joins TRBV19 and TRBJ1-1; D remains ambiguous. CDR3 length: 13 amino acids. The ends were cut back, 6 bases at V and 4 bases at J, with 12 bases in the middle. From germline, CDR1 is LNHDA and CDR2 SQIVND (reference sequence).

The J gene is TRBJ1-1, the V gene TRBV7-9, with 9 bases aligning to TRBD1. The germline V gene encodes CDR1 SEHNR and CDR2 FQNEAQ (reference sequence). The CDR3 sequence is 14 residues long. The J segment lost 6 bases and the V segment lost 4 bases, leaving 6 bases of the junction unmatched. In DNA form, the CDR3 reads TGTGCCAGCAGCTCCACAGGGGGCGACGCTGAAGCTTTCTTT. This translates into CASSSTGGDAEAFF.

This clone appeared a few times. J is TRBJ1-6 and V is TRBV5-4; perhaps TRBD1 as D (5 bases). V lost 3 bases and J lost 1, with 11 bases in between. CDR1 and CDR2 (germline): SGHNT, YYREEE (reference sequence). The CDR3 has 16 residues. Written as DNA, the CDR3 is TGTGCCAGCAGCTCCGCCCGGGGGTCCTATAATTCACCCCTCCACTTT. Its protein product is CASSSARGSYNSPLHF.

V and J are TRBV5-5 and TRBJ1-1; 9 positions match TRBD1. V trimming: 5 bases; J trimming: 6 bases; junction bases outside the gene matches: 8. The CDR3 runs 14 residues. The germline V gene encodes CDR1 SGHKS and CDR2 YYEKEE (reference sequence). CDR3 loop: CASSQGQGRSEAFF. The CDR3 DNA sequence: TGTGCCAGCAGTCAAGGACAGGGGAGGTCTGAAGCTTTCTTT.

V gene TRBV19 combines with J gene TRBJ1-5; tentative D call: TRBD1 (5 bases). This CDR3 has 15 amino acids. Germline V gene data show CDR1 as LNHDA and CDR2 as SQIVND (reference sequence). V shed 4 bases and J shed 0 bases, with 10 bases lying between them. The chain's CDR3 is CASSTTRGSNQPQHF. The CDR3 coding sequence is TGTGCCAGTAGTACGACTAGGGGTAGCAATCAGCCCCAGCATTTT.

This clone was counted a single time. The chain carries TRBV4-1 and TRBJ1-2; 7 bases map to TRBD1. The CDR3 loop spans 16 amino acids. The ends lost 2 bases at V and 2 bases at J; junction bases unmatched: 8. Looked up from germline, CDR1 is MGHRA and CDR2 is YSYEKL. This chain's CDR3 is CASSQHPGQRNYGYTF. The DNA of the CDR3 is TGCGCCAGCAGCCAACACCCGGGACAGAGAAACTATGGCTACACCTTC.